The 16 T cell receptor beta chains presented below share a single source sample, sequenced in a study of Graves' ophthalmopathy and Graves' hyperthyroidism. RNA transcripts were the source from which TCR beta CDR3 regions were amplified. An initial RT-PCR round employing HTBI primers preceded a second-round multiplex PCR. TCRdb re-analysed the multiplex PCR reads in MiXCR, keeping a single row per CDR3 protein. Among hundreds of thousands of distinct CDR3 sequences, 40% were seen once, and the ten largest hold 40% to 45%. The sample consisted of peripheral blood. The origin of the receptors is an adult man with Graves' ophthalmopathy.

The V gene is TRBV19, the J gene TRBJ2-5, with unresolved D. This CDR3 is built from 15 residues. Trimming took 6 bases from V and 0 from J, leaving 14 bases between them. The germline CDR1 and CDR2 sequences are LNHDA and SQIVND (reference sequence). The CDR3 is CASSQRSWYQETQYF. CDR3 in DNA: TGTGCCAGTAGCCAAAGGTCGTGGTACCAAGAGACCCAGTACTTC.

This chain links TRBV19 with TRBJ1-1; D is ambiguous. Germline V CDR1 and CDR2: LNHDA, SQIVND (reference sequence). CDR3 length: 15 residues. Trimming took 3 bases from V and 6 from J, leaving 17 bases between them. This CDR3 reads CASSISVSYVPEAFF. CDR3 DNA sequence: TGTGCCAGTAGTATCTCCGTTTCTTATGTACCTGAAGCTTTCTTT.

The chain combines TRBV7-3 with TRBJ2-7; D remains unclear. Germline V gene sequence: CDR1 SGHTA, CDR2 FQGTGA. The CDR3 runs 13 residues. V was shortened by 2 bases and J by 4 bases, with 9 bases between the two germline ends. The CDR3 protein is CASSLGMSYEQYF. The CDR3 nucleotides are TGTGCCAGCAGCTTAGGAATGTCTTACGAGCAGTACTTC.

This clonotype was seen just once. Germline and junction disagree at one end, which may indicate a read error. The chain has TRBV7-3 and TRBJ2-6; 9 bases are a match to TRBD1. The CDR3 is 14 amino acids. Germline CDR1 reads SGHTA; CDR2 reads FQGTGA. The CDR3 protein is CASSLEQGAYVLTF. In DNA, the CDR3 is TGTGCCAGCAGCTTAGAACAGGGGGCCTACGTCCTGACTTTC.

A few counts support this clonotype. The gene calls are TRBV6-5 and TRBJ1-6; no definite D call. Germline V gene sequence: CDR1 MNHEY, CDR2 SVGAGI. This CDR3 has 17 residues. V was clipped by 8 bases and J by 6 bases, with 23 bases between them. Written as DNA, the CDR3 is TGTGCCAGCGCCTCTAGTGGGGTCGCCCCACTTAATTCACCCCTCCACTTT. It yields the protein CASASSGVAPLNSPLHF.

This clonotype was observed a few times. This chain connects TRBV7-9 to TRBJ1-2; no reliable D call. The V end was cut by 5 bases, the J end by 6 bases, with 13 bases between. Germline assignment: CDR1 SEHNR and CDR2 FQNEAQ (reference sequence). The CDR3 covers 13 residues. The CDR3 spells CASSPDLVDGYTF. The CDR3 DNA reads TGTGCCAGCAGCCCCGACCTGGTGGATGGCTACACCTTC.

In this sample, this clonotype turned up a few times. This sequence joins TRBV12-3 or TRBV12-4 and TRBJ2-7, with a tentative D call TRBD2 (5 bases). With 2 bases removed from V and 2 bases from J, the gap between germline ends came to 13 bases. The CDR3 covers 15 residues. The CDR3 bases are TGTGCCAGCAGTTTATTGGGCAGCGGAGCCTACGAGCAGTACTTC. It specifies CASSLLGSGAYEQYF.

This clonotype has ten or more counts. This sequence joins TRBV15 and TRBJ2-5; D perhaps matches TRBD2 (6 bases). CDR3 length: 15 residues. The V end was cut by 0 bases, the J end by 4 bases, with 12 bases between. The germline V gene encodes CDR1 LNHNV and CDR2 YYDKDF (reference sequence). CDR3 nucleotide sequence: TGTGCCACCAGCAGAGATCGGCCGGGAGCAGAGACCCAGTACTTC. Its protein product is CATSRDRPGAETQYF. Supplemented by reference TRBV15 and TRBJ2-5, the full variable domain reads DAMVIQNPRYQVTQFGKPVTLSCSQTLNHNVMYWYQQKSSQAPKLLFHYYDKDFNNEADTPDNFQSRRPNTSFCFLDIRSPGLGDTAMYLCATSRDRPGAETQYFGPGTRLLVL.

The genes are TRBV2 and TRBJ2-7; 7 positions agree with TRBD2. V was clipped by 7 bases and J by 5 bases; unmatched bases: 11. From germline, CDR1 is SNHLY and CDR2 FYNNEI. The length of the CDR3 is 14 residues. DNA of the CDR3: TGTGCCAGCACTTATCGGCGGGGGAGCGACGAGCAGTACTTC. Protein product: CASTYRRGSDEQYF. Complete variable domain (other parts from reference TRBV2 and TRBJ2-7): EPEVTQTPSHQVTQMGQEVILRCVPISNHLYFYWYRQILGQKVEFLVSFYNNEISEKSEIFDDQFSVERPDGSNFTLKIRSTKLEDSAMYFCASTYRRGSDEQYFGPGTRLTVT.

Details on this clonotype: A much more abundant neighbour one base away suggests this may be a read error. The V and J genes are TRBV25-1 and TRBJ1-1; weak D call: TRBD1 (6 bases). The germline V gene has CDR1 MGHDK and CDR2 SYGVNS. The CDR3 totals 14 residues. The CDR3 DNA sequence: TGTGCCAGCAGTGGTCACAGGGTGAACGCTGAAGCTTTCTTT. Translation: CASSGHRVNAEAFF.

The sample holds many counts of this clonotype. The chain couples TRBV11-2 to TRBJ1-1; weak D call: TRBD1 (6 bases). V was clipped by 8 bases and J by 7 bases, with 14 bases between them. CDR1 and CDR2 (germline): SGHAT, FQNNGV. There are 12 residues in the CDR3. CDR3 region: CASDVGTHEAFF. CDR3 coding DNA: TGTGCCAGCGACGTAGGGACACATGAAGCTTTCTTT.

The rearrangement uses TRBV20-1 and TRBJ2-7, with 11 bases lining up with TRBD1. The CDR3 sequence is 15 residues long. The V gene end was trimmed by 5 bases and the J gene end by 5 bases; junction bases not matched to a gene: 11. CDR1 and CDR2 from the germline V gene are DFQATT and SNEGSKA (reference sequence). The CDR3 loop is CSAEGPGQGGNEQYF. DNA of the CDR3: TGCAGTGCTGAGGGTCCGGGACAGGGGGGAAACGAGCAGTACTTC.

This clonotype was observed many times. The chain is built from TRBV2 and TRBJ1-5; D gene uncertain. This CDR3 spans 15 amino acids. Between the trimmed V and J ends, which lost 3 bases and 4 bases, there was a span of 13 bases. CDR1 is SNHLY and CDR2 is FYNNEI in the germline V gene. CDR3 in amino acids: CASSEIVLGNQPQHF. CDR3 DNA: TGTGCCAGCAGTGAGATCGTGTTAGGAAATCAGCCCCAGCATTTT.

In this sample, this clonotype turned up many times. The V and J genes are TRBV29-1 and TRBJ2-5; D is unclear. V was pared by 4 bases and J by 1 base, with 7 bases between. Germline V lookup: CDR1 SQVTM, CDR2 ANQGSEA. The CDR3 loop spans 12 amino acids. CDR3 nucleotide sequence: TGCAGCGTTGTGAAGGCCCAAGAGACCCAGTACTTC. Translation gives CSVVKAQETQYF.

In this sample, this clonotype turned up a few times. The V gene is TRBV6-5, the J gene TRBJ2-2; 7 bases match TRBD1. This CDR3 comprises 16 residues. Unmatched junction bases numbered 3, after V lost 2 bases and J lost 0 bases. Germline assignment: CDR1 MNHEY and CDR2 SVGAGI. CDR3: CASSYHGTANTGELFF. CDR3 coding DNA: TGTGCCAGCAGTTACCACGGGACAGCGAACACCGGGGAGCTGTTTTTT.

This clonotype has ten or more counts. CDR3 coding DNA: TGTGCCAGCAGCTCGGGGACAGGGGTTAATGAAAAACTGTTTTTT. The encoded protein is CASSSGTGVNEKLFF. V gene TRBV7-9 combines with J gene TRBJ1-4, with 10 bases matching TRBD1. There are 15 residues in the CDR3. V was pared by 4 bases and J by 4 bases, with 3 bases of the junction left unmatched. The V gene's germline CDR1 is SEHNR and CDR2 FQNEAQ (reference sequence).